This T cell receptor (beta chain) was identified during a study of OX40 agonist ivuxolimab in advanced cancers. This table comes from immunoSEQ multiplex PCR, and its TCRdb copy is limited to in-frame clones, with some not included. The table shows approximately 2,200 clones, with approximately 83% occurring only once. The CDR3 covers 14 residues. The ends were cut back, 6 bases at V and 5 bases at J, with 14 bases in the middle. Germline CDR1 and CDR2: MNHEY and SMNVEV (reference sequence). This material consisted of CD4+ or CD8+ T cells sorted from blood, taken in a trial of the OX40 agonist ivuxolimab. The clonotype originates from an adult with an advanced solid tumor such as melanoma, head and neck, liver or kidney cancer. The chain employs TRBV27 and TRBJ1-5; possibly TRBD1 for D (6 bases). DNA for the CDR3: TGTGCCAGCAGCGAAGGCAGGGGCGATCAGCCCCAGCATTTT. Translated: CASSEGRGDQPQHF.